Here is one T cell receptor (beta chain) with its context. This clone was observed a single time. The antigen this receptor binds is unknown. No quality values exist for individual bases; no much larger clone is one base distant. The data originate from a study of OX40 agonist ivuxolimab in advanced cancers. Context from the whole study: Ivuxolimab was an agonistic, fully human IgG2 monoclonal antibody directed against OX40 (CD134), a costimulatory receptor. Patients were allowed to have had prior anti-PD-1, anti-PD-L1 or anti-CTLA-4 therapy, and 40% of the dose-escalation patients had been treated with checkpoint inhibitors. In the dose-escalation cohort, 82.7% of patients were male, and the mean age was approximately 64 years, with a range of roughly 23 to 85. Partial responses occurred in three dose-escalation patients, of whom one had hepatocellular carcinoma and two had cutaneous melanoma. Among the roughly 50 dose-escalation patients, approximately 20 had hepatocellular carcinoma, around 15 melanoma, 9 renal cell carcinoma and 9 head and neck cancer. The monotherapy dose-escalation portion (N = 52 patients) of the phase I ivuxolimab trial is reported in the paper. Peripheral TCRbeta sequencing was intended to test whether TCR sequence diversity was altered and clonal T-cell expansion was caused by ivuxolimab. Intravenous ivuxolimab was administered to patients every 2 weeks at six dose levels: 0.01, 0.1, 0.3, 1.5, 3 and 10 mg/kg.

Via the germline V gene, CDR1 is LGHNA and CDR2 YSLEER. The CDR3 starts with the cysteine, ends with the phenylalanine, and has 14 residues. The kept DNA is CDR3 alone, 42 bases in frame from the first base. V is cut by 4 bases and J by 4 bases, and the space between the germline ends is 12 bases. What the work shows at the level of the full study, not this receptor alone: On average, CD8+ T cells showed more expanded clones than CD4+ T cells after ivuxolimab. Partial responders in the 0.1-3.0 mg/kg groups had among the lowest normalized peripheral clonal expansion, especially among CD8+ T cells. At doses of 0.1 to 3.0 mg/kg, clonal expansion of both CD4+ and CD8+ blood T cells was observed from baseline to week 6. The antigen specificity of the clonally expanded peripheral T cells was not determined. Low levels of normalized T-cell clonal expansion were also shown by some nonresponding patients.

The trial excluded patients who had a history of autoimmune disease or were on systemic immunosuppression. Peripheral blood for TCR sequencing was collected from all dose cohorts at baseline, on cycle 4 day 1, and on cycle 7 day 1. Samples were obtained from an open-label, multicenter, first-in-human phase I dose-escalation trial of ivuxolimab. The trial enrolled adults with locally advanced or metastatic head and neck squamous cell, hepatocellular, melanoma or renal cell carcinoma. Before TCR sequencing, CD4+ and CD8+ T cells were separately sorted from peripheral blood. To sequence the TCRbeta CDR3 region, genomic DNA was isolated from the sorted cells. The immunoSEQ Assay was used to sequence the TCRbeta CDR3 regions. TCRdb re-hosts the immuneACCESS table, in-frame sequences only. Its copies lack some clones; in the studies checked, an unresolved V gene accounts for under half of them, and the cause for the rest is not known. The sample table contains 45,000 to 60,000 clones; only one count was recorded for 84% of them. The ten largest clones add up to less than 25% of the sample.

Here the chain combines TRBV4-3 and TRBJ2-3, with no reliable assignment of the D segment. Material: CD4+ or CD8+ T cells sorted from blood, obtained in a trial of the OX40 agonist ivuxolimab. This sequence originates from an adult with an advanced solid tumor such as melanoma, head and neck, liver or kidney cancer. The CDR3 region has the sequence CASSRASSSDTQYF. At the DNA level, the sequence is TGCGCCAGCAGCCGGGCTTCGTCCTCAGATACGCAGTATTTT.